This passage covers 25 T cell receptor beta chains from one sample sequenced in a study of shared clonotypes between healthy human individuals. CD45RO-negative, CCR7-selected cells formed the naive CD8 fraction, which excluded terminally differentiated effector memory CD45RA+ cells. The protocol was immunoSEQ multiplex PCR, while the TCRdb copy is restricted to in-frame clones and leaves out a portion. Of more than 550,000 clones listed, approximately 90% are singletons. The specimen sequenced was naive CD8+ T cells sorted from blood. The receptors come from a man in his thirties or forties in good health.

This clone was observed once. This chain joins TRBV4-3 and TRBJ2-1, with TRBD2 matching 10 bases. This CDR3 is 16 amino acids long. The V gene end was trimmed by 3 bases and the J gene end by 4 bases; junction bases not matched to a gene: 6. The germline CDR1 and CDR2 sequences are LGHNA and YSLEER. CDR3: CASSHFLAGDYNEQFF. As DNA, the CDR3 is TGCGCCAGCAGCCATTTTCTAGCGGGGGATTACAATGAGCAGTTCTTC.

This clone was detected only once. The V and J genes are TRBV27 and TRBJ2-7; 8 bases agree with TRBD1. The J segment lost 4 bases and the V segment lost 5 bases, leaving 10 bases of the junction unmatched. This CDR3 spans 15 amino acids. Germline V CDR1 and CDR2: MNHEY, SMNVEV (reference sequence). The CDR3 reads CASSTSGGASYEQYF. For the CDR3, the DNA is TGTGCCAGCAGTACTTCAGGGGGCGCGTCATACGAGCAGTACTTC.

The chain carries TRBV4-3 and TRBJ2-7, with 9 nucleotides matching TRBD1. Germline V gene sequence: CDR1 LGHNA, CDR2 YSLEER. This CDR3 comprises 14 residues. The J segment lost 4 bases and the V segment lost 8 bases, leaving 9 bases of the junction unmatched. The CDR3: CASGQGQGGYEQYF. The CDR3 region has the DNA TGCGCCAGCGGTCAGGGACAGGGAGGGTACGAGCAGTACTTC.

This clone appeared once. The gene calls are TRBV7-9 and TRBJ1-2; TRBD1 agrees at 7 bases. With V trimmed by 5 bases and J by 5 bases, 14 bases remained unmatched. The CDR3 has 16 residues. The germline gives CDR1 SEHNR, CDR2 FQNEAQ (reference sequence). The CDR3 bases are TGTGCCAGCAGCCTTCCCGCGGGCAGGGACAGTTATGGCTACACCTTC. This codes for CASSLPAGRDSYGYTF.

This chain connects TRBV7-8 to TRBJ2-7; 7 bases are a match to TRBD1. V lost 5 bases and J lost 5; bases outside the gene matches: 9. The CDR3 is made up of 14 amino acids. CDR1 and CDR2 (germline): SGHVS, FQNEAQ. CDR3 in DNA: TGTGCCAGCAGCCTGAGACAGGGTTCCCACGAGCAGTACTTC. This encodes CASSLRQGSHEQYF.

V is TRBV6-1 and J is TRBJ1-5; maybe TRBD1 (6 bases). The CDR3 is 14 amino acids. The V and J ends lost 0 bases and 7 bases respectively, with 10 bases between them. The germline V gene encodes CDR1 MNHNS and CDR2 SASEGT. This chain's CDR3 is CASSEAGAGQPQHF. Here the CDR3 DNA reads TGTGCCAGCAGTGAAGCGGGGGCAGGCCAGCCCCAGCATTTT.

V usage is TRBV4-3 and J usage is TRBJ2-7; D gene ambiguous. CDR3 size: 15 residues. V shed 1 base and J shed 2 bases, with 12 bases lying between them. Germline V gene lookup returns CDR1 LGHNA and CDR2 YSLEER. The CDR3 coding sequence is TGCGCCAGCAGCCAAGGCCGTTCGACCGCCTACGAGCAGTACTTC. As protein: CASSQGRSTAYEQYF.

The chain has TRBV27 and TRBJ2-1; the match to TRBD2 covers 8 bases. The germline V gene encodes CDR1 MNHEY and CDR2 SMNVEV (reference sequence). The CDR3 runs 14 residues. V gave up 6 bases and J gave up 10 bases; unmatched junction bases: 11. Here the CDR3 reads CASSPGTRIREQFF. DNA of the CDR3: TGTGCCAGCAGCCCCGGGACTAGAATCCGGGAGCAGTTCTTC.

The chain joins TRBV30 to TRBJ2-7, with 16 nucleotides matching TRBD2. The CDR3 extends over 15 amino acids. The trim removed 1 base at V and 5 bases at J, leaving 2 bases unmatched. The germline V gene has CDR1 GTSNPN and CDR2 SVGIG (reference sequence). CDR3 in amino acids: CAWSAGTSGRDEQYF. The DNA of the CDR3 is TGTGCCTGGAGTGCCGGGACTAGCGGGAGGGACGAGCAGTACTTC.

This sequence joins TRBV5-5 and TRBJ1-5, with 7 positions matching TRBD1. J was trimmed by 2 bases and V by 6 bases; bases with no gene match: 5. Germline-derived CDR1 and CDR2 are SGHKS and YYEKEE (reference sequence). The CDR3 contains 14 residues. In nucleotides, the CDR3 is TGTGCCAGCACGTGGACAGGAGGCAATCAGCCCCAGCATTTT. Amino acids: CASTWTGGNQPQHF. The full variable domain, its missing parts supplied by reference TRBV5-5 and TRBJ1-5, is DAGVTQSPTHLIKTRGQQVTLRCSPISGHKSVSWYQQVLGQGPQFIFQYYEKEERGRGNFPDRFSARQFPNYSSELNVNALLLGDSALYLCASTWTGGNQPQHFGDGTRLSIL.

J is TRBJ1-2 and V is TRBV5-3; D is ambiguous. TRBV5-3 is labeled an ORF, and its function is uncertain. Trimming took 2 bases from V and 1 from J, leaving 18 bases between them. There are 17 residues in the CDR3. Here the CDR3 reads CARSFKGRRAFNYGYTF. For the CDR3, the DNA is TGTGCCAGAAGCTTTAAAGGGAGGAGGGCCTTTAACTATGGCTACACCTTC.

The CDR3 region is CASSPLHRGRNTDTQYF. The CDR3 coding sequence is TGTGCCAGCAGTCCCTTGCACCGGGGCAGGAACACAGATACGCAGTATTTT. The J gene is TRBJ2-3, the V gene TRBV27; tentatively, D is TRBD1 or TRBD2 (5 bases each). The CDR3 spans 17 residues. Trimming removed 5 bases at V and 2 bases at J, with 20 bases between. Germline V gene sequence: CDR1 MNHEY, CDR2 SMNVEV (reference sequence).

V and J are TRBV11-2 and TRBJ1-5; D not certain. This CDR3 has 13 residues. The germline gives CDR1 SGHAT, CDR2 FQNNGV. V lost 5 bases, J lost 7 bases, and 12 bases lay in between. The CDR3 loop is CASSASSWQPQHF. The CDR3 DNA reads as TGTGCCAGCAGCGCGTCTAGTTGGCAGCCCCAGCATTTT.

For this clone: The junction shows a germline mismatch at one end, possibly a read error. The same CDR3 arises from other DNA sequences in this sample as well. The chain carries TRBV13 and TRBJ2-1; D is unclear. CDR1 is PRHDT, CDR2 FYEKMQ, per germline (reference sequence). This CDR3 has 14 amino acids. CDR3 protein: CASSLGWASHEQFF. CDR3 bases: TGTGCCAGCAGCTTAGGGTGGGCGTCCCATGAACAGTTCTTC.

The chain uses TRBV7-9 and TRBJ1-1; D unresolved. V lost 6 bases to trimming and J lost 7 bases, with 6 bases between them. Germline V lookup: CDR1 SEHNR, CDR2 FQNEAQ (reference sequence). The CDR3 loop spans 10 amino acids. CDR3 amino acids: CASRASEAFF. The DNA of the CDR3 is TGTGCCAGCAGGGCCAGTGAAGCTTTCTTT.

The chain recombines TRBV9 with TRBJ2-7; D is unresolved. CDR3 length: 15 residues. Deletions cut 0 bases from V and 5 bases from J, with 15 bases between. The germline gives CDR1 SGDLS, CDR2 YYNGEE. The CDR3 loop reads CASSVEPGPLNEQYF. The CDR3 coding sequence is TGTGCCAGCAGCGTAGAGCCAGGCCCTTTGAACGAGCAGTACTTC.

The V and J genes are TRBV29-1 and TRBJ2-2; TRBD1 might be the D (6 bases). V gave up 6 bases and J gave up 8 bases, with 13 bases separating them. Germline V gene lookup returns CDR1 SQVTM and CDR2 ANQGSEA. The CDR3 contains 12 residues. Written as DNA, the CDR3 is TGCAGCGTCCAAAAACAGGGAGGGGAGCTGTTTTTT. It specifies CSVQKQGGELFF.

The chain couples TRBV11-2 to TRBJ2-1; tentative D call: TRBD1 (6 bases). CDR1 is SGHAT and CDR2 is FQNNGV in the germline V gene. This CDR3 has 13 amino acids. Trimming left V 5 bases short and J 3 bases short, with 8 bases between. The CDR3 nucleotides are TGTGCCAGCAGCGCGGACAGCTACAATGAGCAGTTCTTC. Residues: CASSADSYNEQFF.

V is TRBV7-9 and J is TRBJ2-1; TRBD2 matches 10 bases. Germline V CDR1 and CDR2: SEHNR, FQNEAQ (reference sequence). V was clipped by 5 bases and J by 1 base; unmatched bases: 5. The CDR3 is 16 residues long. The CDR3 loop reads CASSRAGGPSYNEQFF. CDR3 in DNA: TGTGCCAGCAGCAGAGCGGGAGGGCCATCCTACAATGAGCAGTTCTTC.

The chain uses TRBV2 and TRBJ2-1; 7 bases are a match to TRBD1. Germline loops: CDR1 SNHLY, CDR2 FYNNEI. With 10 bases clipped from V and 3 bases from J, the junction kept 6 bases outside the gene matches. The CDR3 runs 13 residues. CDR3 residues: CATRTGNYNEQFF. CDR3 DNA: TGTGCCACACGGACAGGAAACTACAATGAGCAGTTCTTC.

V gene TRBV5-1 combines with J gene TRBJ2-5; no definite D call. V was clipped by 1 base and J by 2 bases, with 12 bases between them. CDR3 length equals 15 residues. Germline V lookup: CDR1 SGHRS, CDR2 YFSETQ. CDR3 region: CASSLYSTEQETQYF. The CDR3 bases are TGCGCCAGCAGCTTGTACAGCACCGAACAAGAGACCCAGTACTTC.

The V call is TRBV7-8, the J call TRBJ2-7; D is perhaps TRBD2 (5 bases). The V end was cut by 0 bases, the J end by 3 bases, with 12 bases between. Germline V gene data show CDR1 as SGHVS and CDR2 as FQNEAQ. The CDR3 length is 15 residues. Here the CDR3 DNA reads TGTGCCAGCAGCTTAGCGAGAGAGGGAGTCTACGAGCAGTACTTC. It specifies CASSLAREGVYEQYF.

The V gene is TRBV4-3, the J gene TRBJ2-2; perhaps TRBD1 as D (5 bases). Germline values: CDR1 LGHNA, CDR2 YSLEER. V dropped 3 bases and J dropped 4 bases, with 12 bases sitting between them. The CDR3 contains 15 residues. This CDR3 is CASSQTVLSTGELFF. CDR3 DNA sequence: TGCGCCAGCAGCCAGACAGTCCTAAGCACCGGGGAGCTGTTTTTT.

This rearrangement joins TRBV6-5 to TRBJ1-1, with unresolved D. The CDR3 spans 14 residues. Trimming cost V 6 bases and J 3 bases, with 14 bases left between them. CDR1 and CDR2 (germline): MNHEY, SVGAGI. CDR3 coding DNA: TGTGCCAGCAGCCTCGGATCGGATTACACTGAAGCTTTCTTT. It encodes CASSLGSDYTEAFF.

The chain uses TRBV7-9 and TRBJ1-1, with a weak D call TRBD1 (5 bases). The CDR3 runs 15 residues. The germline V and J ends were trimmed by 5 bases and 0 bases, with 13 bases remaining between them. Per the germline V gene, CDR1 is SEHNR and CDR2 is FQNEAQ (reference sequence). The CDR3 sequence: CASSQTLTVNTEAFF. DNA for the CDR3: TGTGCCAGCAGCCAAACCCTGACAGTGAACACTGAAGCTTTCTTT.